This T cell receptor (beta chain) was retrieved from a study of T cells expressing NK-cell markers. The cDNA for TCR beta came from 5'RACE template switching with UMIs. TCRdb re-analyzed the 5' RACE reads; it lists each CDR3 protein once, without DNA. The sample has 120,000 to 150,000 distinct CDR3 sequences. This CDR3 has 13 residues. The V gene's germline CDR1 is SGHAT and CDR2 FQNNGV. Whole-study results and caveats: It was still unclear whether expanded NKG2C+ T cell clones were HCMV specific. Dominant NKG2C+ clonotypes in a handful of donors made up roughly 1.0-7.0% of CD8+ T cells.

Concerning this clonotype itself: The antigen is undetermined.

This receptor was taken from a man younger than 35 in good health. The sample taken for sequencing was blood T cells: a sorted CD56 or NKG2C T cell subset, CD4+ or CD8+ T cells, or bulk PBMC T cells (not recorded which). The V call is TRBV11-2, the J call TRBJ2-5; TCRdb lists TRBD1, though no DNA is available to test this call. The CDR3 spells CATRDTVQETQYF.